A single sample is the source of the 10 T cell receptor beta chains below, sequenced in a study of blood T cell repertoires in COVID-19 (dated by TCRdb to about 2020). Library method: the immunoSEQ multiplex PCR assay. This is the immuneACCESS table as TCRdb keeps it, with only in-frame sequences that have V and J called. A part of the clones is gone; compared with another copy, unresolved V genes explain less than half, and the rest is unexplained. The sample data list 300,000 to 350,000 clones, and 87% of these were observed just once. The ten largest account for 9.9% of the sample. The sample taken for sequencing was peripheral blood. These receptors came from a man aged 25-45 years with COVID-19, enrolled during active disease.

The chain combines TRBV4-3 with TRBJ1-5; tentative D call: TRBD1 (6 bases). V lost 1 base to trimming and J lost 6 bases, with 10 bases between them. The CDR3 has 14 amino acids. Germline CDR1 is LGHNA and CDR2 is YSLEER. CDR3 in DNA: TGCGCCAGCAGCCAAGGGGAAGGGGGTCAGCCCCAGCATTTT. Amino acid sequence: CASSQGEGGQPQHF.

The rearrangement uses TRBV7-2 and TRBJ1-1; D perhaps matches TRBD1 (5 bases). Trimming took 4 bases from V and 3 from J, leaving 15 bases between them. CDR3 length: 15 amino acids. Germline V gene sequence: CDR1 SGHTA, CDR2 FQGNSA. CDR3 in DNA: TGTGCCAGCAGCTACAACAGGCTCAGGGACACTGAAGCTTTCTTT. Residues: CASSYNRLRDTEAFF.

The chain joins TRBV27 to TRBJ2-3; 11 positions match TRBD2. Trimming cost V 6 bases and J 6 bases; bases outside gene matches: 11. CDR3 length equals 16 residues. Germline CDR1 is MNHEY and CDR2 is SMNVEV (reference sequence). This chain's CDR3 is CASSGGLAGGGDTQYF. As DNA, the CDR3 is TGTGCCAGCAGCGGAGGACTAGCGGGTGGTGGGGATACGCAGTATTTT.

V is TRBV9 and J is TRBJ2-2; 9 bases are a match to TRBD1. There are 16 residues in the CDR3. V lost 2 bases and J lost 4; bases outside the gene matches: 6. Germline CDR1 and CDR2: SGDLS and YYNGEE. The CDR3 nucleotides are TGTGCCAGCAGCGTTACAGGGGGCGCGACCACCGGGGAGCTGTTTTTT. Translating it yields CASSVTGGATTGELFF.

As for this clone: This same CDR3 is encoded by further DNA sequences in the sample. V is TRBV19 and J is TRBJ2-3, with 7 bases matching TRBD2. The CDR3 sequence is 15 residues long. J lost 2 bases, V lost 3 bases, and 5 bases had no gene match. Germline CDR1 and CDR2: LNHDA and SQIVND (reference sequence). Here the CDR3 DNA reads TGTGCCAGTAGTATCGGGACTACAAACACAGATACGCAGTATTTT. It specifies CASSIGTTNTDTQYF.

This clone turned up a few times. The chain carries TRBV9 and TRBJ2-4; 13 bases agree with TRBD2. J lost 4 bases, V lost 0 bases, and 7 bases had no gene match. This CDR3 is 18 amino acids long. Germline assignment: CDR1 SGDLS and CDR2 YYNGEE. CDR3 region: CASSVEGLAGQGKNIQYF. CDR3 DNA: TGTGCCAGCAGCGTAGAGGGACTAGCGGGACAAGGGAAAAACATTCAGTACTTC.

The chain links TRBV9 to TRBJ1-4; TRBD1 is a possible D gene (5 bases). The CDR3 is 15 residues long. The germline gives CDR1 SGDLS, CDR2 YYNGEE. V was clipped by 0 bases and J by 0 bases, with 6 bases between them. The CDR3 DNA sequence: TGTGCCAGCAGCGTAGAGGGGTCAACTAATGAAAAACTGTTTTTT. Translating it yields CASSVEGSTNEKLFF.

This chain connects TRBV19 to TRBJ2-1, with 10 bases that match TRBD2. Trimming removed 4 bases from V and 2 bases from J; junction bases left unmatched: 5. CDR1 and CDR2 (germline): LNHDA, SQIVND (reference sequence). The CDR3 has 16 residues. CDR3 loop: CASSSLLAGPYNEQFF. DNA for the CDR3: TGTGCCAGTAGTAGCCTACTAGCGGGGCCCTACAATGAGCAGTTCTTC.

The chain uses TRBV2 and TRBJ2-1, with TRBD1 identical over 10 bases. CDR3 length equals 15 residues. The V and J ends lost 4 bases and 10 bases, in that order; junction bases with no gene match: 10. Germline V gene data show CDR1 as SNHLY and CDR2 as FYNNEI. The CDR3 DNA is TGTGCCAGCAGTGTATCCCGGGACAGGGGTGTCGAGCAGTTCTTC. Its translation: CASSVSRDRGVEQFF.

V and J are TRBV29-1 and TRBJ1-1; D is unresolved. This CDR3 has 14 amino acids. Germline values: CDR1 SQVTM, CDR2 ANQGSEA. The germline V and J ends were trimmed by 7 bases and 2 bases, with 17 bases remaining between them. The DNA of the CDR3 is TGCAGCGGAGGGAGTCAGGTCAGAAACACTGAAGCTTTCTTT. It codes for CSGGSQVRNTEAFF. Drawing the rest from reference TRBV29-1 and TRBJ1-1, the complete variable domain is SAVISQKPSRDICQRGTSLTIQCQVDSQVTMMFWYRQQPGQSLTLIATANQGSEATYESGFVIDKFPISRPNLTFSTLTVSNMSPEDSSIYLCSGGSQVRNTEAFFGQGTRLTVV.